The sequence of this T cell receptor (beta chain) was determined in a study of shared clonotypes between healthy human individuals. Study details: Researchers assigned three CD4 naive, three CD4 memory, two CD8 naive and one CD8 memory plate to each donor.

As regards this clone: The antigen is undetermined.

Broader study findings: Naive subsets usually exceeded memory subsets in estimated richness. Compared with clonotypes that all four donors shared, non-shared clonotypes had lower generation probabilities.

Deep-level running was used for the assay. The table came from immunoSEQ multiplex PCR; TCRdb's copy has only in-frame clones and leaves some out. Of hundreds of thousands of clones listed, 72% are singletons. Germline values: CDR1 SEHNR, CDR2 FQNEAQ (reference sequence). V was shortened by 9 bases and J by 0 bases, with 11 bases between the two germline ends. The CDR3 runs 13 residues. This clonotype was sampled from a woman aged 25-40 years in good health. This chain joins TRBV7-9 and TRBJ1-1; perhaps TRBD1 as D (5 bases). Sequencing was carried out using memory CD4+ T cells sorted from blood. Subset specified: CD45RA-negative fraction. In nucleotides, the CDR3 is TGTGCCAGTCTAGGACACCTGAACACTGAAGCTTTCTTT. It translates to CASLGHLNTEAFF.